The source of this T cell receptor beta chain is a study of liver allograft versus peripheral blood T cells. Across the whole study: Repertoires of T cell receptors in transplanted livers were compared with recipients' peripheral blood repertoires. Study results and limitations: T cell receptor repertoires inside liver allografts reportedly differed from those in peripheral blood.

TCRdb re-called the reads through MiXCR, storing one row per CDR3 protein. This sample carries about 6,600 distinct CDR3 sequences, about 18% of them seen once, and the ten largest clones take approximately 2.7%. By sample share, this clonotype is medium-sized (0.01 to 0.1%). Its antigen remains unidentified. The CDR3 sequence is 12 residues long. The J segment lost 5 bases and the V segment lost 10 bases, leaving 6 bases of the junction unmatched. The germline V gene has CDR1 MNHEY and CDR2 SMNVEV (reference sequence). This chain links TRBV27 with TRBJ1-2, with TRBD1 matching over 8 bases. This clonotype originated in a human patient who had a liver transplant. Some T cells may be transferred from the graft donor. The CDR3 is CATRGQVYGYTF. The DNA for the CDR3 is TGTGCCACAAGGGGACAGGTTTATGGCTACACCTTC.